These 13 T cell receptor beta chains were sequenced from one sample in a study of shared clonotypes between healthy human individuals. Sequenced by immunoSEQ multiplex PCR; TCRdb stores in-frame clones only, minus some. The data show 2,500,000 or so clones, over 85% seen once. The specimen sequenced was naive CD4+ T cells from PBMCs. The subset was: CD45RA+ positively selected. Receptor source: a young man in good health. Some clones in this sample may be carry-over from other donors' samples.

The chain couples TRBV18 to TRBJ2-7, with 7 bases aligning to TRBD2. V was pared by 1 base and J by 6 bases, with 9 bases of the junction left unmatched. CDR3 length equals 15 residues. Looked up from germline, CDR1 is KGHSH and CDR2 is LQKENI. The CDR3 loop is CASSPQTSSGGEQYF. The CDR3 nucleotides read TGTGCCAGCTCACCACAAACTTCTTCGGGGGGCGAGCAGTACTTC. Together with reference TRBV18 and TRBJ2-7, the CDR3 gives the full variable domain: NAGVMQNPRHLVRRRGQEARLRCSPMKGHSHVYWYRQLPEEGLKFMVYLQKENIIDESGMPKERFSAEFPKEGPSILRIQQVVRGDSAAYFCASSPQTSSGGEQYFGPGTRLTVT.

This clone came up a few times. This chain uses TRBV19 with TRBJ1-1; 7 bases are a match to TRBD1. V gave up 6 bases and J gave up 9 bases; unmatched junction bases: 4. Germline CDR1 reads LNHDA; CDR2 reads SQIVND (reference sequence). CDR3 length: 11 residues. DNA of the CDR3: TGTGCCAGTAGGAGGAGGGGGCAAGCTTTCTTT. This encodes CASRRRGQAFF.

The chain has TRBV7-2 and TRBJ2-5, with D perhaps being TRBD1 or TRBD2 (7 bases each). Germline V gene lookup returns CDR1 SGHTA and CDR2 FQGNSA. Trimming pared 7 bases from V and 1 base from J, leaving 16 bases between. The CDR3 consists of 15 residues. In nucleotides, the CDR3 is TGTGCCAGCACCCGACAGGGCGGGGGCCAAGAGACCCAGTACTTC. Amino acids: CASTRQGGGQETQYF.

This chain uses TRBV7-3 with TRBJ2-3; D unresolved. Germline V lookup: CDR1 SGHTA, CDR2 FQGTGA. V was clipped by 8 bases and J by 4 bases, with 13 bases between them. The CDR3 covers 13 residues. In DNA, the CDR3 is TGTGCCAGCGGGCTTACCCGCGCAGATACGCAGTATTTT. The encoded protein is CASGLTRADTQYF.

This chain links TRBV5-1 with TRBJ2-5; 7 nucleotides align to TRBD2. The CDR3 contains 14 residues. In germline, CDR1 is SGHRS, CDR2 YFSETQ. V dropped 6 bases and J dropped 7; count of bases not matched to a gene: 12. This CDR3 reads CASTSASGGGTQYF. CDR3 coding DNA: TGCGCCAGCACTTCCGCTAGCGGCGGGGGGACCCAGTACTTC.

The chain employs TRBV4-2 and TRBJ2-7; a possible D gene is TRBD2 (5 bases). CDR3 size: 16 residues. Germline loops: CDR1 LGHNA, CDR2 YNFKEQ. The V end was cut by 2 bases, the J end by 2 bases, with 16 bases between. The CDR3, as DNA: TGTGCCAGCAGCCAATCATTAGAGGGAGTGACCTACGAGCAGTACTTC. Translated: CASSQSLEGVTYEQYF.

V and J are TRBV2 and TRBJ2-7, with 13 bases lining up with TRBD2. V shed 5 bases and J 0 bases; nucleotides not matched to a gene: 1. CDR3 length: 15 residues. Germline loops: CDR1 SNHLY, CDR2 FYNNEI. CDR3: CASSWTSGSSYEQYF. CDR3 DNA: TGTGCCAGCAGTTGGACTAGCGGGAGCTCCTACGAGCAGTACTTC.

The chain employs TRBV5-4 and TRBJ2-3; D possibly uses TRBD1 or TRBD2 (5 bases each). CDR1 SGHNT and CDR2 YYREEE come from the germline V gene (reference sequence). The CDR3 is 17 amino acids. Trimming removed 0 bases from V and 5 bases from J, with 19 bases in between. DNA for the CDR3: TGTGCCAGCAGCTTGGGGGGACCAGGACAAGCACAAGATACGCAGTATTTT. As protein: CASSLGGPGQAQDTQYF.

CDR3 in DNA: TGTGCCAGTAGCCGTACGAAACTGTTTTTT. It translates to CASSRTKLFF. The J gene is TRBJ1-4, the V gene TRBV19; D is uncertain. CDR3 length equals 10 residues. The V gene's germline CDR1 is LNHDA and CDR2 SQIVND (reference sequence). The V gene lost 6 bases and the J gene lost 11 bases, with 7 bases spanning the gap.

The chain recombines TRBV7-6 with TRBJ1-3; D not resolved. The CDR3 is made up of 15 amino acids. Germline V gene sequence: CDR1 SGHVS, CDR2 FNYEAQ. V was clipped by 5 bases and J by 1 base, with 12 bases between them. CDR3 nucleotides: TGTGCCAGCAGCCTTCCGTGGGGTTCTGGAAACACCATATATTTT. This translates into CASSLPWGSGNTIYF.

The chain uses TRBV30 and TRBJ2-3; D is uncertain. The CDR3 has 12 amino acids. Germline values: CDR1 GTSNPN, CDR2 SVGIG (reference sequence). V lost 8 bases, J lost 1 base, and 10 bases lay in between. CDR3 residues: CAGSKGTDTQYF. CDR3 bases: TGTGCCGGTTCAAAGGGCACAGATACGCAGTATTTT.

The CDR3 region has the DNA TGTGCCAGCAGCTTGGAGGTGATTGGGCCGTACAATGAGCAGTTCTTC. It codes for CASSLEVIGPYNEQFF. This chain uses TRBV5-6 with TRBJ2-1; D call uncertain. CDR3 length: 16 amino acids. The V gene's germline CDR1 is SGHDT and CDR2 YYEEEE. V lost 0 bases and J lost 4, with 14 bases in between.

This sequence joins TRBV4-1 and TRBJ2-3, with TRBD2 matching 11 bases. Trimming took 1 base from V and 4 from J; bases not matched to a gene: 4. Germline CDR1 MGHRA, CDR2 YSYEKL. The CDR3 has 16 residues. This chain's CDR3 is CASSQVGLAVPDTQYF. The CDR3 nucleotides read TGCGCCAGCAGCCAAGTGGGACTAGCGGTACCAGATACGCAGTATTTT.